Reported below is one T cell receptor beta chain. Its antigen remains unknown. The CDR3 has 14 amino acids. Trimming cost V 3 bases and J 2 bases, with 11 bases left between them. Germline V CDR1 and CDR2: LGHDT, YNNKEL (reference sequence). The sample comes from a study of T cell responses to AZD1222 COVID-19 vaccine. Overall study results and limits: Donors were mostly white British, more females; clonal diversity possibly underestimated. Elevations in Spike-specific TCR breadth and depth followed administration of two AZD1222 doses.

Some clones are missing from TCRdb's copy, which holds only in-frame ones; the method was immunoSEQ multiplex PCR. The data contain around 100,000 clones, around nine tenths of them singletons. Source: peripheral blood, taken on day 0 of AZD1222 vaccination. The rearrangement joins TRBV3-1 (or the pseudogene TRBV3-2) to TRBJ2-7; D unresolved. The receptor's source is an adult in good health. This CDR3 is CASSQGFATYEQYF. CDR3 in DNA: TGTGCCAGCAGCCAGGGGTTCGCTACCTACGAGCAGTACTTC.